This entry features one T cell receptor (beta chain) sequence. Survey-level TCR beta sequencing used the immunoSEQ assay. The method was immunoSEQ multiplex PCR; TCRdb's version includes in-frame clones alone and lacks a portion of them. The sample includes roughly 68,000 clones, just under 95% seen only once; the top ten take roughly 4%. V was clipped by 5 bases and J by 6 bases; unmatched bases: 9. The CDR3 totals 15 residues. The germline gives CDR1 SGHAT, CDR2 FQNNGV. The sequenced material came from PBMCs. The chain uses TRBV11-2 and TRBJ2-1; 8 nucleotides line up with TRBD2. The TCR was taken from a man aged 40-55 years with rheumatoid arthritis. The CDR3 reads CASSPGLDFSNEQFF. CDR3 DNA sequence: TGTGCCAGCAGCCCGGGACTAGATTTCTCCAATGAGCAGTTCTTC.